These 30 T cell receptor beta chains originate from one sample sequenced in a study of shared clonotypes between healthy human individuals. The naive CD8 fraction comprised CD45RO-negative cells positively selected for CCR7 and excluded terminally differentiated effector memory CD45RA+ cells. Only in-frame clones appear in the TCRdb table, and some are missing; sequencing was by immunoSEQ multiplex PCR. The sample carries about 600,000 clones, 95% to 98% recorded once. The material sequenced was naive CD8+ T cells sorted from blood. Receptor source: a young man in good health.

On this clone: The junction and the germline gene differ at one end; a read error may be behind it. V and J are TRBV11-2 and TRBJ1-2; TRBD1 might be the D (5 bases). CDR1 and CDR2 (germline): SGHAT, FQNNGV. The CDR3 sequence is 15 residues long. In nucleotides, the CDR3 is TGTGCCAGCAGCCTAGAGGATCAGGGTAACTATGGCTACACCTTC. As protein: CASSLEDQGNYGYTF.

V and J are TRBV6-6 and TRBJ1-1; no definite D call. The V gene lost 5 bases and the J gene lost 4 bases, with 2 bases spanning the gap. This CDR3 region has 10 residues. Germline V lookup: CDR1 MNHNY, CDR2 SVGAGI (reference sequence). The CDR3 DNA follows: TGTGCCAGCAGTCGCACTGAAGCTTTCTTT. Its protein is CASSRTEAFF.

Points on this clone: The sample contains more than one DNA sequence encoding this CDR3. This chain links TRBV4-3 with TRBJ2-7; the D gene is possibly TRBD2 (5 bases). Germline V gene lookup returns CDR1 LGHNA and CDR2 YSLEER. This CDR3 is 13 amino acids long. V was trimmed by 1 base and J by 3 bases, leaving 7 bases between them. The DNA for the CDR3 is TGCGCCAGCAGCCAAGGGGCGGGCTACGAGCAGTACTTC. Its translation: CASSQGAGYEQYF.

V gene TRBV2 combines with J gene TRBJ2-1; 16 bases are a match to TRBD2. J was trimmed by 14 bases and V by 0 bases; bases with no gene match: 13. Germline CDR1 SNHLY, CDR2 FYNNEI. This CDR3 is 18 amino acids long. The CDR3 sequence is CASSEALRGTSGRASEFF. The CDR3 coding sequence is TGTGCCAGCAGTGAAGCGCTTCGAGGGACTAGCGGGAGGGCCTCGGAGTTCTTC.

The rearrangement joins TRBV9 to TRBJ1-2; 7 bases agree with TRBD1. CDR3 length: 16 amino acids. With 0 bases clipped from V and 0 bases from J, the junction kept 5 bases outside the gene matches. Germline CDR1 SGDLS, CDR2 YYNGEE. The DNA for the CDR3 is TGTGCCAGCAGCGTAGGGGGGACAGCACCTAACTATGGCTACACCTTC. Translating gives CASSVGGTAPNYGYTF.

V and J are TRBV27 and TRBJ2-7; a weak D match, TRBD1 (6 bases). CDR1 MNHEY and CDR2 SMNVEV come from the germline V gene (reference sequence). V gave up 6 bases and J gave up 5 bases, with 17 bases separating them. The CDR3 runs 14 residues. CDR3 coding DNA: TGTGCCAGCAGACCTACAGGGAAGAAGAACGAGCAGTACTTC. Its translation is CASRPTGKKNEQYF.

The V gene is TRBV7-9, the J gene TRBJ2-3, with D tentatively TRBD1 or TRBD2 (5 bases each). The CDR3 consists of 15 residues. Germline values: CDR1 SEHNR, CDR2 FQNEAQ (reference sequence). The V and J ends lost 2 bases and 2 bases respectively, with 11 bases between them. DNA for the CDR3: TGTGCCAGCAGCTTATTGAGGGGAGCCACAGATACGCAGTATTTT. Encoded protein: CASSLLRGATDTQYF. Combining the CDR3 with reference TRBV7-9 and TRBJ2-3 gives the whole variable domain DTGVSQNPRHKITKRGQNVTFRCDPISEHNRLYWYRQTLGQGPEFLTYFQNEAQLEKSRLLSDRFSAERPKGSFSTLEIQRTEQGDSAMYLCASSLLRGATDTQYFGPGTRLTVL.

This chain joins TRBV27 and TRBJ2-7; D tentatively fits TRBD1 or TRBD2 (5 bases each). V lost 3 bases, J lost 0 bases, and 12 bases lay in between. Germline V gene sequence: CDR1 MNHEY, CDR2 SMNVEV (reference sequence). The length of the CDR3 is 15 residues. In nucleotides, the CDR3 is TGTGCCAGCAGTTTGGGTAGTGGGGGCTCCTACGAGCAGTACTTC. As protein: CASSLGSGGSYEQYF.

The rearrangement joins TRBV5-5 to TRBJ2-7, with 7 bases identical to TRBD1. Trimming removed 3 bases from V and 7 bases from J; junction bases left unmatched: 10. Germline values: CDR1 SGHKS, CDR2 YYEKEE (reference sequence). This CDR3 is built from 14 residues. The CDR3 nucleotides are TGTGCCAGCAGCTCGGTGGACAGGCCCGTGGAGCAGTACTTC. Translating it yields CASSSVDRPVEQYF.

V usage is TRBV11-3 and J usage is TRBJ1-4; TRBD1 is a possible D gene (5 bases). V dropped 5 bases and J dropped 3 bases, with 7 bases sitting between them. This CDR3 comprises 13 residues. CDR1 and CDR2 (germline): SGHNT, YENEEA. The CDR3 region has the DNA TGTGCCAGCAGCCCGGGGCCTAATGAAAAACTGTTTTTT. Translating it yields CASSPGPNEKLFF. The full variable domain, completed using reference TRBV11-3 and TRBJ1-4, is EAGVVQSPRYKIIEKKQPVAFWCNPISGHNTLYWYLQNLGQGPELLIRYENEEAVDDSQLPKDRFSAERLKGVDSTLKIQPAELGDSAVYLCASSPGPNEKLFFGSGTQLSVL.

CDR3 amino acids: CASSSPASGGQNTGELFF. Written as DNA, the CDR3 is TGTGCCAGCAGCTCCCCGGCTAGCGGAGGTCAAAACACCGGGGAGCTGTTTTTT. The gene calls are TRBV7-8 and TRBJ2-2, with 7 bases matching TRBD2. This CDR3 is built from 18 residues. Trimming cost V 4 bases and J 2 bases; bases outside gene matches: 13. Germline V gene sequence: CDR1 SGHVS, CDR2 FQNEAQ.

The chain employs TRBV7-9 and TRBJ2-1, with D possibly TRBD2 on 6 matching bases. V was trimmed by 1 base and J by 5 bases, leaving 18 bases between them. The CDR3 is made up of 17 amino acids. The germline V gene has CDR1 SEHNR and CDR2 FQNEAQ (reference sequence). The CDR3, as DNA: TGTGCCAGCAGCTTAGTTGGAGCGGGCCCTCGAAACAATGAGCAGTTCTTC. The encoded protein is CASSLVGAGPRNNEQFF.

Of note for this clone: This CDR3 is also generated by other DNA sequences in the sample. CDR3 loop: CASSFGGSYEQYF. The CDR3 DNA reads as TGTGCCAGCAGCTTTGGCGGCTCCTACGAGCAGTACTTC. The J gene is TRBJ2-7, the V gene TRBV5-4; no clear D. The CDR3 is 13 residues long. Per germline, CDR1 SGHNT and CDR2 YYREEE (reference sequence). Trimming left V 2 bases short and J 0 bases short, with 6 bases between.

V and J are TRBV7-8 and TRBJ2-7; TRBD1 agrees at 7 bases. Per the germline V gene, CDR1 is SGHVS and CDR2 is FQNEAQ. The V gene end was trimmed by 5 bases and the J gene end by 6 bases; junction bases not matched to a gene: 4. This CDR3 is 12 amino acids long. In nucleotides, the CDR3 is TGTGCCAGCAGCAAAGACAGGGTCGAGCAGTACTTC. Its translation is CASSKDRVEQYF. The full variable domain, with the rest looked up from reference TRBV7-8 and TRBJ2-7, is GAGVSQSPRYKVAKRGQDVALRCDPISGHVSLFWYQQALGQGPEFLTYFQNEAQLDKSGLPSDRFFAERPEGSVSTLKIQRTQQEDSAVYLCASSKDRVEQYFGPGTRLTVT.

The rearrangement joins TRBV4-3 to TRBJ2-1; TRBD2 matches 11 bases. Germline V lookup: CDR1 LGHNA, CDR2 YSLEER. The V segment lost 0 bases and the J segment 7 bases; nucleotides outside the gene matches: 14. CDR3 size: 19 residues. CDR3 nucleotide sequence: TGCGCCAGCAGCCAAGATCTTCGGGGGACTAGCGGATCCTTAAATGAGCAGTTCTTC. Amino acids: CASSQDLRGTSGSLNEQFF.

The chain links TRBV7-9 to TRBJ2-3; either TRBD1 or TRBD2 may fit D (5 bases each). The germline gives CDR1 SEHNR, CDR2 FQNEAQ (reference sequence). The length of the CDR3 is 16 residues. Trimming took off 4 bases at V and 2 bases at J, with 16 bases between the two ends. The CDR3 DNA is TGTGCCAGCAGCTCCCGGGACGCATCTCCCACAGATACGCAGTATTTT. This sequence encodes CASSSRDASPTDTQYF.

The V gene is TRBV6-1, the J gene TRBJ2-7, with 9 nucleotides matching TRBD1. The CDR3 sequence is 18 residues long. Trimming removed 2 bases from V and 3 bases from J; junction bases left unmatched: 14. Germline loops: CDR1 MNHNS, CDR2 SASEGT. The CDR3: CASSEFQFTGGLLYEQYF. CDR3 in DNA: TGTGCCAGCAGTGAATTCCAATTCACAGGGGGCCTCCTCTACGAGCAGTACTTC.

This clone appeared once. V usage is TRBV27 and J usage is TRBJ2-2; D uncertain. CDR3 size: 12 residues. Per the germline V gene, CDR1 is MNHEY and CDR2 is SMNVEV (reference sequence). Trimming stripped 10 bases from V and 4 bases from J, with 10 bases between. The CDR3 DNA is TGTGCCACCATGACGGCCACCGGGGAGCTGTTTTTT. This encodes CATMTATGELFF.

The chain is built from TRBV9 and TRBJ1-1, with D tentatively TRBD1 (5 bases). Germline CDR1 is SGDLS and CDR2 is YYNGEE. V was cut by 2 bases and J by 6 bases, with 14 bases left in between. This CDR3 has 14 amino acids. CDR3 DNA: TGTGCCAGCAGCGTGGGCAGGGTCCTCTCTGAAGCTTTCTTT. This codes for CASSVGRVLSEAFF.

The chain joins TRBV7-3 to TRBJ2-1; a weak D match, TRBD2 (5 bases). CDR3 length: 14 amino acids. V gave up 2 bases and J gave up 5 bases, with 10 bases separating them. Germline CDR1 reads SGHTA; CDR2 reads FQGTGA. The CDR3 bases are TGTGCCAGCAGCTTATCCCTAGCAGACAATGAGCAGTTCTTC. This encodes CASSLSLADNEQFF.

Here the CDR3 DNA reads TGTGCCAGCAGCGTAGCGGGAGACTACGAGCAGTACTTC. This gives the protein CASSVAGDYEQYF. This chain uses TRBV9 with TRBJ2-7; tentatively, D is TRBD2 (6 bases). Trimming stripped 0 bases from V and 3 bases from J, with 7 bases between. Germline V gene data show CDR1 as SGDLS and CDR2 as YYNGEE. This CDR3 region has 13 residues.

The rearrangement links TRBV29-1 to TRBJ2-3; 13 bases map to TRBD2. The germline V gene encodes CDR1 SQVTM and CDR2 ANQGSEA. V shed 5 bases and J 0 bases; nucleotides not matched to a gene: 8. The CDR3 runs 17 residues. CDR3 coding DNA: TGCAGCGTTAAAGGGGGACTAGCGGGGAATAGCACAGATACGCAGTATTTT. Its translation: CSVKGGLAGNSTDTQYF.

The chain recombines TRBV6-5 with TRBJ2-7, with unresolved D. The germline CDR1 and CDR2 sequences are MNHEY and SVGAGI. The CDR3 runs to 14 residues. Trimming took 2 bases from V and 1 from J, leaving 9 bases between them. The CDR3 sequence is CASSYGVTSYEQYF. The CDR3, as DNA: TGTGCCAGCAGTTACGGGGTCACATCCTACGAGCAGTACTTC.

Written as DNA, the CDR3 is TGTGCCAGCAGCTTTGTGGGAAGGCTTTACAATGAGCAGTTCTTC. Its protein is CASSFVGRLYNEQFF. V usage is TRBV7-9 and J usage is TRBJ2-1, with unresolved D. Deletions cut 3 bases from V and 4 bases from J, with 13 bases between. The CDR3 length is 15 residues. The germline V gene has CDR1 SEHNR and CDR2 FQNEAQ (reference sequence).

The chain combines TRBV10-3 with TRBJ2-1, with 12 positions matching TRBD2. CDR1 is ENHRY and CDR2 is SYGVKD in the germline V gene. The ends lost 7 bases at V and 6 bases at J; junction bases unmatched: 4. The CDR3 sequence is 14 residues long. CDR3 sequence: CAITRTSGTNEQFF. The CDR3 DNA follows: TGTGCCATCACTCGGACTAGCGGGACCAATGAGCAGTTCTTC.

The chain employs TRBV15 and TRBJ2-7; 7 bases line up with TRBD1. Looked up from germline, CDR1 is LNHNV and CDR2 is YYDKDF (reference sequence). The CDR3 extends over 16 amino acids. Germline trimming cut 3 bases from V and 4 bases from J; bases unmatched to any gene: 12. The CDR3 bases are TGTGCCACCAGCAGGAGAAACAGGGGACCGGCATACGAGCAGTACTTC. It specifies CATSRRNRGPAYEQYF.

V and J are TRBV14 and TRBJ2-1; 10 positions agree with TRBD2. CDR3 length: 16 residues. V lost 1 base to trimming and J lost 8 bases; unmatched junction nucleotides: 8. From germline, CDR1 is SGHDN and CDR2 FVKESK. The CDR3: CASSQAGTSVVDEQFF. In DNA, the CDR3 is TGTGCCAGCAGCCAAGCCGGGACTAGCGTTGTCGATGAGCAGTTCTTC.

The chain joins TRBV6-6 to TRBJ2-7; D might be TRBD2 (5 bases). Trimming cost V 5 bases and J 3 bases, with 14 bases left between them. CDR1 is MNHNY, CDR2 SVGAGI, per germline (reference sequence). This CDR3 is 14 amino acids long. The DNA for the CDR3 is TGTGCCAGCAGTGCGGACTGGCGAAACTACGAGCAGTACTTC. Amino acids: CASSADWRNYEQYF.

The gene calls are TRBV11-2 and TRBJ2-2, with D perhaps TRBD1 or TRBD2 (5 bases each). The V gene's germline CDR1 is SGHAT and CDR2 FQNNGV. The CDR3 spans 16 residues. V was shortened by 3 bases and J by 4 bases, with 15 bases between the two germline ends. This CDR3 reads CASSLGVQVPTGELFF. In nucleotides, the CDR3 is TGTGCCAGCAGCTTGGGGGTACAGGTCCCCACCGGGGAGCTGTTTTTT.

In its sample, this clone was seen once. The chain combines TRBV6-5 with TRBJ2-7; D may be TRBD1 (6 bases). This CDR3 comprises 14 residues. Trimming stripped 6 bases from V and 3 bases from J, with 15 bases between. Germline V gene sequence: CDR1 MNHEY, CDR2 SVGAGI. This CDR3 reads CASSYTQGNYEQYF. Written as DNA, the CDR3 is TGTGCCAGCAGCTACACCCAGGGGAACTACGAGCAGTACTTC.